This T cell receptor (beta chain) was recovered during a study of shared clonotypes between healthy human individuals. About the research overall: Three CD4 naive, three CD4 memory, two CD8 naive and one CD8 memory plate were used per donor. Study outcomes and limitations: Among a few donors, approximately 5% of naive CD4 clonotypes were found in common. Collection of samples was limited to blood; tissue repertoires likely differ.

Source study methods: ImmunoSEQ output lacked quality scores and full-length reads, limiting matched filtering. TCRdb keeps only in-frame clones here, not all; method: immunoSEQ multiplex PCR. V and J calls plus clone size are reproduced from that table; the DNA served to infer D and trimming. The sample lists around 560,000 clones, about 95% occurring once. A word on this clone: Its antigen is not identified. Relative to the germline gene, one junction end is altered; a read error may explain this.

Germline V gene data show CDR1 as SGHNT and CDR2 as YYREEE (reference sequence). The CDR3 has 15 amino acids. Positively selected for CCR7, the CD45RO-negative cells used as naive CD8 cells excluded terminally differentiated effector memory CD45RA+ cells. The rearrangement links TRBV5-4 to TRBJ1-6; no clear D gene. The sequence was collected from a woman younger than 45 in good health. The sequenced sample consisted of naive CD8+ T cells sorted from blood. In DNA form, the CDR3 reads TGTGCCAGCAGCTTGGCAGGAGGGTATAGTTCACCCCTCCACTTT. It is translated as CASSLAGGYSSPLHF. The full variable domain, its missing parts supplied by reference TRBV5-4 and TRBJ1-6, is ETGVTQSPTHLIKTRGQQVTLRCSSQSGHNTVSWYQQALGQGPQFIFQYYREEENGRGNFPPRFSGLQFPNYSSELNVNALELDDSALYLCASSLAGGYSSPLHFGNGTRLTVT.